Reported below is one TCR beta chain. The antigen is unknown. Trimming left V 4 bases short and J 9 bases short, with 10 bases between. The germline V gene has CDR1 MDHEN and CDR2 SYDVKM. The CDR3 contains 12 residues. These data come from a study of cytomegalovirus exposure and HLA in healthy donors. Both 60 Vbeta primers and 13 Jbeta primers went into the PCR. Produced via immunoSEQ multiplex PCR; TCRdb's table is partial and in-frame only. The table records over 150,000 clones, around 86% of them present only once. Findings and limits, study-wide: Serostatus for CMV was the only available immune exposure information. Confirmation in vitro established that a few CMV-associated chains were specific for CMV antigens.

The sequence was collected from a man between 45 and 60 years old in good health and CMV-seronegative. The sequencing sample was made of PBMCs. The rearrangement links TRBV28 to TRBJ2-1, with D maybe TRBD2 (6 bases). CDR3 protein: CASSWLGSEQFF. The CDR3 DNA reads as TGTGCCAGCAGTTGGCTCGGGAGTGAGCAGTTCTTC.